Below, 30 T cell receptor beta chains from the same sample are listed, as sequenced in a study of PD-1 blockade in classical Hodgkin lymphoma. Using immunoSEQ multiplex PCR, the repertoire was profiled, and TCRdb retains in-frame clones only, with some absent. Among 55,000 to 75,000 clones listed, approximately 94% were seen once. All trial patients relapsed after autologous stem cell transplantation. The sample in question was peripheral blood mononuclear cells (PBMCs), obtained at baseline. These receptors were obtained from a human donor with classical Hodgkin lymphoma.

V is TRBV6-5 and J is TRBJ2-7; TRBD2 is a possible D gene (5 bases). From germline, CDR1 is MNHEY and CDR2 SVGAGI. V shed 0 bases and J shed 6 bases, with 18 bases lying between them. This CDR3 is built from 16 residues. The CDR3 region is CASSYSSGLGGPEQYF. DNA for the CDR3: TGTGCCAGCAGTTACTCCTCCGGGTTAGGAGGCCCCGAGCAGTACTTC.

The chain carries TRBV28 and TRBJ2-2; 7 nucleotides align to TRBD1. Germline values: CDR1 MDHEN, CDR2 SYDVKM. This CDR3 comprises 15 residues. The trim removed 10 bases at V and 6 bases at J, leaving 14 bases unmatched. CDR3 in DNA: TGTGCCACCAGGCGCGACGACAGGGATGCCGGGGAGCTGTTTTTT. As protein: CATRRDDRDAGELFF.

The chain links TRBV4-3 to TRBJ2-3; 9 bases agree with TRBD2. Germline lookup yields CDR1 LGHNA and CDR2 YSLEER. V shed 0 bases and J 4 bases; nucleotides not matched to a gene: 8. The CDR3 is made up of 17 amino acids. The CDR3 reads CASSQDGGGRVPDTQYF. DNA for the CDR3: TGCGCCAGCAGCCAAGATGGGGGCGGGAGGGTCCCAGATACGCAGTATTTT.

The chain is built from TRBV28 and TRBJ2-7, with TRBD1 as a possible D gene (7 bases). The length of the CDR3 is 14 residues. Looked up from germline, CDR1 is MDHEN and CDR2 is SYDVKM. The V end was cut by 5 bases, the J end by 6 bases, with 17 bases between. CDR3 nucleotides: TGTGCCAGCAGTACGATGACAGGGCGGGGCGAGCAGTACTTC. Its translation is CASSTMTGRGEQYF.

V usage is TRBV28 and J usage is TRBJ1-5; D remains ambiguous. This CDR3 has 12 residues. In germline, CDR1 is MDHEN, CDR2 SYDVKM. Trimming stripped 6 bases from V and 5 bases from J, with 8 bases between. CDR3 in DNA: TGTGCCAGCAGGTTGACTGATCAGCCCCAGCATTTT. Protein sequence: CASRLTDQPQHF.

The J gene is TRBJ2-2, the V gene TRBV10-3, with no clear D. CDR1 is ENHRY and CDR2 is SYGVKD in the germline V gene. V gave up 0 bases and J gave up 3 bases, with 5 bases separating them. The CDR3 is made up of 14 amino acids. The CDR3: CAISESRDTGELFF. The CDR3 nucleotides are TGTGCCATCAGTGAGTCTCGAGACACCGGGGAGCTGTTTTTT.

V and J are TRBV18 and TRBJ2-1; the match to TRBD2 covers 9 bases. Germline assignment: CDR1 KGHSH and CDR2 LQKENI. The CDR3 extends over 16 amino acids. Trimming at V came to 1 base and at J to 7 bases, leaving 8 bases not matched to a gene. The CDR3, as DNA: TGTGCCAGCTCACCACGCTCCGGGACTAGCTCGAATGAGCAGTTCTTC. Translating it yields CASSPRSGTSSNEQFF.

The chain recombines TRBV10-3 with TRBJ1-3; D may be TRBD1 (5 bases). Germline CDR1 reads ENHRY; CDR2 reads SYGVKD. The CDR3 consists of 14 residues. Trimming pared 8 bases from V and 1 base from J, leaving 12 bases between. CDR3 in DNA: TGTGCCATCGTAGACAGACCTTCTGGAAACACCATATATTTT. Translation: CAIVDRPSGNTIYF.

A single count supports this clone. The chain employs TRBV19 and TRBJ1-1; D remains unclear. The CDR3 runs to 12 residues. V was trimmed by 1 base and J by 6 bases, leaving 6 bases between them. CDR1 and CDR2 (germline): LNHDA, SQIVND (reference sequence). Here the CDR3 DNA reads TGTGCCAGTAGTATAGGCGGGTCTGAAGCTTTCTTT. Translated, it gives CASSIGGSEAFF.

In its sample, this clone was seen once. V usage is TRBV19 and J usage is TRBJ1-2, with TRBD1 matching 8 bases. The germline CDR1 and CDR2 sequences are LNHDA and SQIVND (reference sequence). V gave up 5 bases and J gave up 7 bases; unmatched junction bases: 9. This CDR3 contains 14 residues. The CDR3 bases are TGTGCCAGTAGTGGCGGACAGGGCAGGTTTGGCTACACCTTC. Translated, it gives CASSGGQGRFGYTF.

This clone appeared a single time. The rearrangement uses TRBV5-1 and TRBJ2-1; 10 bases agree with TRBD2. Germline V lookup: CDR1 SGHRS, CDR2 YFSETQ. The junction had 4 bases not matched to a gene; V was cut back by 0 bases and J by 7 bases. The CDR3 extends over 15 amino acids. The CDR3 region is CASSLDGTSANEQFF. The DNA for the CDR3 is TGCGCCAGCAGCTTGGATGGGACTAGCGCGAATGAGCAGTTCTTC.

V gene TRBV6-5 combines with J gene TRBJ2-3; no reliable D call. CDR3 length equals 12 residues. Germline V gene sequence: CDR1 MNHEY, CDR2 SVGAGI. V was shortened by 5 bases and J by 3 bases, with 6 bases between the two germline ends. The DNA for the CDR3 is TGTGCCAGCAGTGGAACTACAGATACGCAGTATTTT. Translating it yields CASSGTTDTQYF.

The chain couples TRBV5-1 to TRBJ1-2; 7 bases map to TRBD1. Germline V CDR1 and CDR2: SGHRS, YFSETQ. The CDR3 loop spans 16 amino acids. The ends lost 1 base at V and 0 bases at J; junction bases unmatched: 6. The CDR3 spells CASSLWRDSPNYGYTF. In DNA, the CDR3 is TGCGCCAGCAGCTTGTGGAGGGACAGCCCTAACTATGGCTACACCTTC.

The CDR3 is CASSLDQGNLNTEAFF. Here the CDR3 DNA reads TGCGCCAGCAGCTTGGACCAGGGCAATCTGAACACTGAAGCTTTCTTT. The V gene is TRBV5-1, the J gene TRBJ1-1; tentatively, D is TRBD1 (5 bases). The CDR3 extends over 16 amino acids. The germline V and J ends were trimmed by 0 bases and 0 bases, with 12 bases remaining between them. CDR1 and CDR2 from the germline V gene are SGHRS and YFSETQ.

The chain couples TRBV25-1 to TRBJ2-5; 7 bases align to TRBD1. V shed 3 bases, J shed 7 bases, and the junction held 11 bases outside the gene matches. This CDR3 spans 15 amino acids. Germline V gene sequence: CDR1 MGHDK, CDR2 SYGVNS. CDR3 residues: CASSDLGQSLGTQYF. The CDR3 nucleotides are TGTGCCAGCAGTGACCTGGGACAGTCATTGGGGACCCAGTACTTC.

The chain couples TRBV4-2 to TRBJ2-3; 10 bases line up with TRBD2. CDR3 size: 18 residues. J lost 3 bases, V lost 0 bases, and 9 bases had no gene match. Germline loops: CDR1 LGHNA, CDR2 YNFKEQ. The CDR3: CASSQDGPGTSVTDTQYF. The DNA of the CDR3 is TGTGCCAGCAGCCAAGATGGGCCCGGGACTAGCGTGACAGATACGCAGTATTTT.

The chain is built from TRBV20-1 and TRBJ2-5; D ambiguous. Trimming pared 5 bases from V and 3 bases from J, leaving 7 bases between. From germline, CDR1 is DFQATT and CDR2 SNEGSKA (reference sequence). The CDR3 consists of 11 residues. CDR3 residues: CSAYSKETQYF. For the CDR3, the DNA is TGCAGTGCTTACAGCAAAGAGACCCAGTACTTC.

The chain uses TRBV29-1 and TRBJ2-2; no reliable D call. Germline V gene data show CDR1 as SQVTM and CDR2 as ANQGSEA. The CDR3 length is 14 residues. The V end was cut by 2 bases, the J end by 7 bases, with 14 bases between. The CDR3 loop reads CSVERRQVNGELFF. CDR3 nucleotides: TGCAGCGTTGAACGTCGGCAGGTCAACGGGGAGCTGTTTTTT.

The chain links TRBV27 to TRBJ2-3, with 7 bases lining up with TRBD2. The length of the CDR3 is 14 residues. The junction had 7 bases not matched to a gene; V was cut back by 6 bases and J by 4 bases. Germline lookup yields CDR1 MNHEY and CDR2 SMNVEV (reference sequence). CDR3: CASRDRLASDTQYF. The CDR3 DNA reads TGTGCCAGCAGGGACCGACTAGCCTCAGATACGCAGTATTTT.

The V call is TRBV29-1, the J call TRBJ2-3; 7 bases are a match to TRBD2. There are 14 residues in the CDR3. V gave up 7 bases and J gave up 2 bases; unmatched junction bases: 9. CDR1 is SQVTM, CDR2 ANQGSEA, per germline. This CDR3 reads CSADLAAITDTQYF. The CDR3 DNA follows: TGCAGCGCCGACCTAGCGGCTATCACAGATACGCAGTATTTT.

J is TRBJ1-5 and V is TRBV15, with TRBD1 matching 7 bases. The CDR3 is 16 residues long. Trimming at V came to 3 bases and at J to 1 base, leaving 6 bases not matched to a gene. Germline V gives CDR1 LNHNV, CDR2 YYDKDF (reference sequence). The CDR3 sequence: CATSSDRALSNQPQHF. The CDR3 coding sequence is TGTGCCACCAGCAGTGACAGGGCCCTCAGCAATCAGCCCCAGCATTTT.

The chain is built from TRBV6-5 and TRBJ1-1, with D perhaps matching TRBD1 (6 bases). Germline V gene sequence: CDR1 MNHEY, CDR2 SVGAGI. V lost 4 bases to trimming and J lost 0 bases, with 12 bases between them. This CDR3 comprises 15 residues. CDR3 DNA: TGTGCCAGCAGTTCTTGGACAGTAATGAACACTGAAGCTTTCTTT. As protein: CASSSWTVMNTEAFF.

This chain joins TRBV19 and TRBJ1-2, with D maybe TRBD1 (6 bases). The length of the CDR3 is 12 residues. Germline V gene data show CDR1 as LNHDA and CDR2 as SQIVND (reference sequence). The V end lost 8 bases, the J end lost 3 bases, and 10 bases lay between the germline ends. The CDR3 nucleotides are TGTGCCAGTTACAGGGCGGACTATGGCTACACCTTC. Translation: CASYRADYGYTF. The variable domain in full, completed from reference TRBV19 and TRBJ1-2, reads DGGITQSPKYLFRKEGQNVTLSCEQNLNHDAMYWYRQDPGQGLRLIYYSQIVNDFQKGDIAEGYSVSREKKESFPLTVTSAQKNPTAFYLCASYRADYGYTFGSGTRLTVV.

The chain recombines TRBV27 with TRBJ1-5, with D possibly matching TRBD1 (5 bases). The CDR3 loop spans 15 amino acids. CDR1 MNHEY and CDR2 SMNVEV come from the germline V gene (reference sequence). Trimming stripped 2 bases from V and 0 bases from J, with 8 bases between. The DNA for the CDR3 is TGTGCCAGCAGTTTAATGGGGCTTAGCAATCAGCCCCAGCATTTT. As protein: CASSLMGLSNQPQHF.

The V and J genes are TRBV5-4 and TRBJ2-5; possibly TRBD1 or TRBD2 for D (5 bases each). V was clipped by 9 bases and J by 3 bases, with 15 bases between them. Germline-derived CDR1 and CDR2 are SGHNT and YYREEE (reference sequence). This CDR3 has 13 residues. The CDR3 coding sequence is TGTGCCACCACTGAGGGGACCAAAGAGACCCAGTACTTC. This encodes CATTEGTKETQYF.

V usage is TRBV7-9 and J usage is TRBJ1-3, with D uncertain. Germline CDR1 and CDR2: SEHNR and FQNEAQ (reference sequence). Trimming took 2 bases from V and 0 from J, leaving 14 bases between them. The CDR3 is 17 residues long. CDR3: CASSLMLGVGSGNTIYF. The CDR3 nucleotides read TGTGCCAGCAGCTTAATGTTAGGAGTCGGCTCTGGAAACACCATATATTTT.

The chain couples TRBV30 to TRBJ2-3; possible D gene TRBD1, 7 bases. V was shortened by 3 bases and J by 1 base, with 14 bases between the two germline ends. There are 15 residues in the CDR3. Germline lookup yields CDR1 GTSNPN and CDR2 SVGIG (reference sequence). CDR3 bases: TGTGCCTGGAGCGCAGGGGGGCCGGGCACAGATACGCAGTATTTT. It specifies CAWSAGGPGTDTQYF.

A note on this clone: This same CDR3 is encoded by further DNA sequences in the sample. CDR3 nucleotide sequence: TGCGCCAGCAGCTTGGAGGGGAATTACAATGAGCAGTTCTTC. Protein sequence: CASSLEGNYNEQFF. The chain has TRBV5-1 and TRBJ2-1; possible D gene TRBD1, 5 bases. The length of the CDR3 is 14 residues. CDR1 SGHRS and CDR2 YFSETQ come from the germline V gene. Trimming stripped 0 bases from V and 4 bases from J, with 8 bases between.

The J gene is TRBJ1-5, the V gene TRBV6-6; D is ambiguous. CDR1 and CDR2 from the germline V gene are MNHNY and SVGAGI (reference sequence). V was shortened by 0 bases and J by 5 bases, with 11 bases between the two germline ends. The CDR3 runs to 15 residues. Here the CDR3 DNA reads TGTGCCAGCAGTTACTCGACACAGCAACATCAGCCCCAGCATTTT. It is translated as CASSYSTQQHQPQHF.

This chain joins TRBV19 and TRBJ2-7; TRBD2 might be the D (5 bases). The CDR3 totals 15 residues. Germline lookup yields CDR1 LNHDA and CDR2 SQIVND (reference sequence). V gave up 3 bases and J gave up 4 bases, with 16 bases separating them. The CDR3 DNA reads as TGTGCCAGTAGTATTTTTTCGGGGTCATCTTACGAGCAGTACTTC. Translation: CASSIFSGSSYEQYF.